This T cell receptor beta chain was sequenced during a study of beta chain features in type 1 diabetes. Study-level information: Age, gender and cell yields were similar between patients and healthy donors. Study observations and caveats: Still unanswered here is whether HLA type influences TCRB rearrangement. For patients, the naive, central memory and Treg TCRB repertoires appeared more alike than for healthy donors. In all four CD4+ subsets, TCRB CDR3 length was significantly, moderately reduced in type 1 diabetes.

As to this clone: Its antigen is not known.

Sorted populations were all over 95% pure. This CDR3 region has 15 residues. V lost 0 bases, J lost 7 bases, and 11 bases lay in between. The germline gives CDR1 SGHKS, CDR2 YYEKEE (reference sequence). The investigators reverse transcribed all of the isolated RNA, so they sequenced expressed TCRB transcripts. Libraries were prepared by immunoSEQ multiplex PCR; TCRdb keeps only in-frame clonotypes and omits some of them. The sample carries 600,000 to 700,000 clones, 9.5% to 15% recorded once. The V and J genes are TRBV5-5 and TRBJ1-6; D is unclear. This TCR derives from a young man with type 1 diabetes. Sequenced sample: naive CD4+ T cells from blood. The CDR3 sequence: CASSLEIRENSPLHF. The DNA for the CDR3 is TGTGCCAGCAGCTTGGAGATCCGGGAGAATTCACCCCTCCACTTT.